What follows are 28 T cell receptor beta chains derived from one specimen sequenced in a study of blood T cell repertoires in COVID-19 (dated by TCRdb to about 2020). The library came from the immunoSEQ multiplex PCR assay. Drawn from immuneACCESS, this table holds only the in-frame rearrangements with V and J called that TCRdb kept. Clones are partly lost; checked studies trace under half to an unresolved V gene and leave the rest unexplained. The sample records about 58,000 clones, 85% to 90% of which are singletons. The ten largest clonotypes hold around an eighth of the sample. Material: peripheral blood. Receptor source: a man in his sixties with active COVID-19.

The genes are TRBV28 and TRBJ1-5; maybe TRBD1 (6 bases). Trimming cost V 6 bases and J 2 bases, with 14 bases left between them. The CDR3 extends over 15 amino acids. Germline V gene lookup returns CDR1 MDHEN and CDR2 SYDVKM. The CDR3 loop is CASSLARQGNQPQHF. CDR3 in DNA: TGTGCCAGCAGCCTAGCCAGACAGGGCAATCAGCCCCAGCATTTT.

The chain has TRBV21-1 and TRBJ2-7; TRBD2 was called by the table and not checked on the DNA. TRBV21-1 is reported as a pseudogene. There are 16 residues in the CDR3. The DNA of the CDR3 is TGTGCCAGCAGCAAACGGGGGGGACTAGCGGGAGTCGAGCAGTACTTC. Translated: CASSKRGGLAGVEQYF.

This chain joins TRBV9 and TRBJ2-5; D possibly corresponds to TRBD2 (6 bases). Germline-derived CDR1 and CDR2 are SGDLS and YYNGEE. The CDR3 runs 15 residues. With 4 bases removed from V and 7 bases from J, the gap between germline ends came to 20 bases. CDR3 sequence: CASSPRDSLRGTQYF. In DNA form, the CDR3 reads TGTGCCAGCAGCCCCCGGGACTCCCTAAGAGGGACCCAGTACTTC. The entire variable domain, with the rest obtained from reference TRBV9 and TRBJ2-5, is as follows: DSGVTQTPKHLITATGQRVTLRCSPRSGDLSVYWYQQSLDQGLQFLIQYYNGEERAKGNILERFSAQQFPDLHSELNLSSLELGDSALYFCASSPRDSLRGTQYFGPGTRLLVL.

This chain joins TRBV5-1 and TRBJ2-5; weak D call: TRBD2 (6 bases). CDR3 length: 14 residues. The germline CDR1 and CDR2 sequences are SGHRS and YFSETQ. Trimming removed 0 bases from V and 5 bases from J, with 11 bases in between. The CDR3 nucleotides read TGCGCCAGCAGCTTGGGGTCGGGGAGGGAGACCCAGTACTTC. Protein: CASSLGSGRETQYF. Supplemented by reference TRBV5-1 and TRBJ2-5, the full variable domain reads KAGVTQTPRYLIKTRGQQVTLSCSPISGHRSVSWYQQTPGQGLQFLFEYFSETQRNKGNFPGRFSGRQFSNSRSEMNVSTLELGDSALYLCASSLGSGRETQYFGPGTRLLVL.

The rearrangement joins TRBV6-5 to TRBJ1-5; TRBD1 matches 8 bases. Trimming cost V 4 bases and J 3 bases; bases outside gene matches: 5. CDR3 length equals 15 residues. The germline CDR1 and CDR2 sequences are MNHEY and SVGAGI. For the CDR3, the DNA is TGTGCCAGCAGTTTCGGACAGGGCCCCAATCAGCCCCAGCATTTT. Protein sequence: CASSFGQGPNQPQHF.

The rearrangement uses TRBV9 and TRBJ1-4; 11 nucleotides agree with TRBD1. Per the germline V gene, CDR1 is SGDLS and CDR2 is YYNGEE. The J segment lost 5 bases and the V segment lost 3 bases, leaving 6 bases of the junction unmatched. The CDR3 consists of 16 residues. The CDR3 DNA sequence: TGTGCCAGCAGCGCCGGACAGGGGGCTAGGAATGAAAAACTGTTTTTT. Protein: CASSAGQGARNEKLFF.

The chain uses TRBV5-4 and TRBJ2-7, with no clear D. The CDR3 runs to 11 residues. V was pared by 4 bases and J by 4 bases, with 6 bases between. The germline V gene encodes CDR1 SGHNT and CDR2 YYREEE (reference sequence). CDR3 loop: CASSSAYEQYF. The CDR3 bases are TGTGCCAGCAGCAGTGCGTACGAGCAGTACTTC.

The chain is built from TRBV18 and TRBJ1-4; D might be TRBD1 (5 bases). The CDR3 is 16 residues long. Per germline, CDR1 KGHSH and CDR2 LQKENI. Trimming took off 3 bases at V and 0 bases at J, with 11 bases between the two ends. The CDR3 DNA sequence: TGTGCCAGCTCACCTTTGGGGCGGTCAACTAATGAAAAACTGTTTTTT. It specifies CASSPLGRSTNEKLFF.

This chain links TRBV19 with TRBJ1-4; tentatively, D is TRBD1 (6 bases). Germline V gene data show CDR1 as LNHDA and CDR2 as SQIVND (reference sequence). Trimming took 8 bases from V and 0 from J, leaving 7 bases between them. This CDR3 has 13 amino acids. The DNA of the CDR3 is TGTGCCAGTGGACAGTCAACTAATGAAAAACTGTTTTTT. It specifies CASGQSTNEKLFF.

The chain has TRBV6-5 and TRBJ2-1, with TRBD1 matching over 7 bases. The CDR3 extends over 14 amino acids. Germline CDR1 reads MNHEY; CDR2 reads SVGAGI. With V trimmed by 1 base and J by 7 bases, 4 bases remained unmatched. DNA of the CDR3: TGTGCCAGCAGTTACTACCAACAGGGGAATGAGCAGTTCTTC. Translation gives CASSYYQQGNEQFF.

V and J are TRBV3-1 (or the pseudogene TRBV3-2) and TRBJ1-1; D is unresolved. CDR1 and CDR2 from the germline V gene are LGHDT and YNNKEL (reference sequence). V lost 7 bases and J lost 2, with 8 bases in between. The CDR3 is 12 residues long. The CDR3 region is CASTHGNTEAFF. Written as DNA, the CDR3 is TGTGCCAGCACCCACGGTAACACTGAAGCTTTCTTT.

With respect to this clone: A read error may account for a junction end that differs from germline. This chain joins TRBV7-7 and TRBJ2-5; 9 bases are a match to TRBD2. Germline V gene lookup returns CDR1 SSHAT and CDR2 FNYEAQ (reference sequence). The CDR3 loop spans 14 amino acids. CDR3 bases: TGTGCTAGCAGCCCGACTAGCGGACAAGAGACCCAGTACTTC. This encodes CASSPTSGQETQYF.

This clone was seen only once. The rearrangement joins TRBV19 to TRBJ2-7; TRBD2 aligns across 9 bases. The CDR3 runs 15 residues. Germline V lookup: CDR1 LNHDA, CDR2 SQIVND (reference sequence). Trimming took 5 bases from V and 0 from J; bases not matched to a gene: 5. DNA for the CDR3: TGTGCCAGTAGTTTCGCGGGGGGGACCTCCTACGAGCAGTACTTC. Residues: CASSFAGGTSYEQYF. Together with reference TRBV19 and TRBJ2-7, the CDR3 gives the full variable domain: DGGITQSPKYLFRKEGQNVTLSCEQNLNHDAMYWYRQDPGQGLRLIYYSQIVNDFQKGDIAEGYSVSREKKESFPLTVTSAQKNPTAFYLCASSFAGGTSYEQYFGPGTRLTVT.

V is TRBV9 and J is TRBJ2-1; maybe TRBD2 (5 bases). The CDR3 has 14 amino acids. Germline-derived CDR1 and CDR2 are SGDLS and YYNGEE. With 0 bases removed from V and 4 bases from J, the gap between germline ends came to 8 bases. This CDR3 reads CASSVVGEYNEQFF. CDR3 nucleotide sequence: TGTGCCAGCAGCGTAGTGGGAGAATACAATGAGCAGTTCTTC.

V gene TRBV2 combines with J gene TRBJ2-1; TRBD1 might be the D (6 bases). The ends were cut back, 8 bases at V and 0 bases at J, with 11 bases in the middle. This CDR3 contains 14 residues. Looked up from germline, CDR1 is SNHLY and CDR2 is FYNNEI. Here the CDR3 reads CASLDRSSYNEQFF. The CDR3 nucleotides are TGTGCCAGCCTAGACAGGAGCTCCTACAATGAGCAGTTCTTC.

As DNA, the CDR3 is TGTGCCTGGAGTAAGAAGGGGGCGATGAGTGCTGGAAACACCATATATTTT. Its protein product is CAWSKKGAMSAGNTIYF. V and J are TRBV30 and TRBJ1-3; 7 bases fit TRBD1. In germline, CDR1 is GTSNPN, CDR2 SVGIG (reference sequence). The CDR3 length is 17 residues. Losses at the gene ends were 2 bases for V and 2 bases for J; bases not matched to a gene: 12.

This clone has more than one count but fewer than ten. Different DNA sequences within this sample yield the same CDR3. This rearrangement joins TRBV18 to TRBJ2-5, with D possibly TRBD1 on 6 matching bases. The length of the CDR3 is 12 residues. The germline V and J ends were trimmed by 2 bases and 5 bases, with 6 bases remaining between them. Germline CDR1 and CDR2: KGHSH and LQKENI. The DNA of the CDR3 is TGTGCCAGCTCACCAGGGGGCGAGACCCAGTACTTC. Translated: CASSPGGETQYF.

The rearrangement uses TRBV6-4 and TRBJ2-2; D is unclear. The CDR3 is 13 residues long. Trimming pared 4 bases from V and 2 bases from J, leaving 5 bases between. Per the germline V gene, CDR1 is MRHNA and CDR2 is SNTAGT. The chain's CDR3 is CASSGLNTGELFF. In DNA form, the CDR3 reads TGTGCCAGCAGTGGCCTAAACACCGGGGAGCTGTTTTTT.

The chain joins TRBV6-5 to TRBJ2-7; the match to TRBD1 covers 7 bases. Trimming removed 2 bases from V and 12 bases from J; junction bases left unmatched: 10. Germline-derived CDR1 and CDR2 are MNHEY and SVGAGI. The CDR3 spans 13 residues. CDR3 bases: TGTGCCAGCAGTTACGAACCACAAGGGGGCGTGTACTTC. Its translation is CASSYEPQGGVYF.

The chain combines TRBV5-1 with TRBJ2-7; TRBD2 might be the D (5 bases). Germline V CDR1 and CDR2: SGHRS, YFSETQ. CDR3 size: 16 residues. With 0 bases removed from V and 4 bases from J, the gap between germline ends came to 17 bases. The CDR3 DNA follows: TGCGCCAGCAGCTTGGCCTCAGAAGGTTGGAGGTACGAGCAGTACTTC. Protein sequence: CASSLASEGWRYEQYF.

The chain combines TRBV6-5 with TRBJ1-2; 8 nucleotides match TRBD1. CDR3 size: 15 residues. Germline V gives CDR1 MNHEY, CDR2 SVGAGI. V shed 7 bases, J shed 4 bases, and the junction held 11 bases outside the gene matches. CDR3 loop: CASNTGGRVGYGYTF. In DNA, the CDR3 is TGTGCCAGCAATACAGGGGGTAGAGTGGGCTATGGCTACACCTTC.

V usage is TRBV6-1 and J usage is TRBJ1-2; D is unclear. There are 11 residues in the CDR3. Per the germline V gene, CDR1 is MNHNS and CDR2 is SASEGT. V lost 3 bases, J lost 4 bases, and 3 bases lay in between. CDR3 sequence: CASSDSYGYTF. The DNA of the CDR3 is TGTGCCAGCAGTGACAGCTATGGCTACACCTTC.

The chain is built from TRBV19 and TRBJ1-1, with D uncertain. CDR3 length equals 14 residues. The V end was cut by 7 bases, the J end by 5 bases, with 17 bases between. Germline values: CDR1 LNHDA, CDR2 SQIVND (reference sequence). The chain's CDR3 is CASNPGPRVTEAFF. CDR3 in DNA: TGTGCCAGTAACCCCGGCCCCCGGGTAACTGAAGCTTTCTTT.

The V call is TRBV6-5, the J call TRBJ2-5, with 8 bases matching TRBD2. The length of the CDR3 is 15 residues. Per the germline V gene, CDR1 is MNHEY and CDR2 is SVGAGI. Losses at the gene ends were 7 bases for V and 5 bases for J; bases not matched to a gene: 12. Here the CDR3 DNA reads TGTGCCAGCATTAAACGCAGCGGGGGTAGGGAGACCCAGTACTTC. Its protein is CASIKRSGGRETQYF.

This sequence joins TRBV7-2 and TRBJ2-3, with 7 bases fitting TRBD1. This CDR3 spans 14 amino acids. The ends lost 5 bases at V and 9 bases at J; junction bases unmatched: 11. Germline CDR1 SGHTA, CDR2 FQGNSA. The CDR3: CASSQLQGVKTQYF. Written as DNA, the CDR3 is TGTGCCAGCAGCCAATTGCAGGGGGTGAAAACGCAGTATTTT.

This clone came up once. V gene TRBV5-4 combines with J gene TRBJ2-7; D perhaps matches TRBD1 (6 bases). CDR1 and CDR2 (germline): SGHNT, YYREEE (reference sequence). This CDR3 contains 15 residues. The V and J ends lost 4 bases and 0 bases respectively, with 14 bases between them. The CDR3 loop is CASSQGTLSSYEQYF. For the CDR3, the DNA is TGTGCCAGCAGCCAGGGGACACTGAGCTCCTACGAGCAGTACTTC.

The chain carries TRBV10-3 and TRBJ2-1, with D possibly matching TRBD2 (6 bases). CDR1 and CDR2 (germline): ENHRY, SYGVKD. V was pared by 8 bases and J by 7 bases, with 12 bases between. This CDR3 comprises 12 residues. CDR3 bases: TGTGCCATCTCGGAGGGACGGAATGAGCAGTTCTTC. Its translation: CAISEGRNEQFF.

The V call is TRBV4-2, the J call TRBJ2-5; D ambiguous. Looked up from germline, CDR1 is LGHNA and CDR2 is YNFKEQ. Trimming took off 3 bases at V and 2 bases at J, with 16 bases between the two ends. The CDR3 runs 16 residues. The CDR3 DNA is TGTGCCAGCAGCCAGACCGTCAAGCGAATACAAGAGACCCAGTACTTC. It is translated as CASSQTVKRIQETQYF.